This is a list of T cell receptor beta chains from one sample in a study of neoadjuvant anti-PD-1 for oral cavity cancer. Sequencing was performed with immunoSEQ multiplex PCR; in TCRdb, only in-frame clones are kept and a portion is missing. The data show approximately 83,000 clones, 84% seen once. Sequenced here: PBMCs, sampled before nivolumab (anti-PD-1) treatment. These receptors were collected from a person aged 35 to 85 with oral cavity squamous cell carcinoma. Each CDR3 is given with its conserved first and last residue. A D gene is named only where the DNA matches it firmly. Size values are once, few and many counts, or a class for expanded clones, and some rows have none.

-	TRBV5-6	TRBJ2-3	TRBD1	TGTGCCAGCAGCTTGGACAGGGGTACCACAGATACGCAGTATTTT	CASSLDRGTTDTQYF
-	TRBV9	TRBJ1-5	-	TGTGCCAGCAACGGGGGGGGCCTTAATCAGCCCCAGCATTTT	CASNGGGLNQPQHF
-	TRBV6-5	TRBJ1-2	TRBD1	TGTGCCAGCAGTTACTCGACAGGGCTGGGCTATGGCTACACCTTC	CASSYSTGLGYGYTF
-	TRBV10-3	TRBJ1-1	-	TGTGCCACCCGGGACAAACGGCTATCAGAAGCTTTCTTT	CATRDKRLSEAFF
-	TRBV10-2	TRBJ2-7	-	TGCGCCAGCAGTGAAGGTTTAGACATCCTCTCCTACGAGCAGTACTTC	CASSEGLDILSYEQYF
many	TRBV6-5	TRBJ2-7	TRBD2	TGTGCCAGCAGTACACTAGCGGGAGTTCGCGAGCAGTACTTC	CASSTLAGVREQYF
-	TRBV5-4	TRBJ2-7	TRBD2	TGTGCCAGCAGCTTGGGCGGGAGTGGATCCTACGAGCAGTACTTC	CASSLGGSGSYEQYF
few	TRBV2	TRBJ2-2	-	TGTGCCAGCAGGGTACTTTTGAACACCGGGGAGCTGTTTTTT	CASRVLLNTGELFF
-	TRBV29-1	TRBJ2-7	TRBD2	TGCAGCGTGGAACCTACTAGCGGAGGCTACGAGCAGTACTTC	CSVEPTSGGYEQYF
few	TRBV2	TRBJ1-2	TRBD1	TGTGCCAGCAGTGAATATAGGACAGGGGGCATCTATGGCTACACCTTC	CASSEYRTGGIYGYTF
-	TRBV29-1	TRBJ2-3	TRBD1	TGCAGCGTTTCACAGGGGAGTCCCACAGATACGCAGTATTTT	CSVSQGSPTDTQYF
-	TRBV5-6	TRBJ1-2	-	TGTGCCAGCAGCGTCGGTAGTCACTACACCTTC	CASSVGSHYTF
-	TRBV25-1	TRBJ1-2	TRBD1	TGTGCCAGCAGAGCGGACAGGTATGAGGAAGGCTACACCTTC	CASRADRYEEGYTF
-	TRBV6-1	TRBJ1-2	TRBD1	TGTGCCAGCAGTGAGTCAGGGGGCGATGGCTACACCTTC	CASSESGGDGYTF
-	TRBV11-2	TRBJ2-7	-	TGTGCCAGCAGCCAGATCCTGAGGGCATCCGAGCAGTACTTC	CASSQILRASEQYF
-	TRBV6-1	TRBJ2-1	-	TGTGCCAGCAGTGAAGAGGAGGGAGGAGCTTACAATGAGCAGTTCTTC	CASSEEEGGAYNEQFF
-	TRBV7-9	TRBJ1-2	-	TGTGCCAGCAGCGTAGTAGTCACAGGGCTAGAATATGGCTACACCTTC	CASSVVVTGLEYGYTF
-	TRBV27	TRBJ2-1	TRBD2	TGTGCCAGCAGTACAAAAGCACTAGCGGGCTCCAGAGGTTTAAATGAGCAGTTCTTC	CASSTKALAGSRGLNEQFF
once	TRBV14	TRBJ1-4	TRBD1	TGTGCCAGCAGCCAATCCGGGACAGGGGTTGAAAAACTGTTTTTT	CASSQSGTGVEKLFF
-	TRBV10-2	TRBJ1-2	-	TGCGCCAGCAGTGATACCTTCGGTTTGTTCTATGGCTACACCTTC	CASSDTFGLFYGYTF
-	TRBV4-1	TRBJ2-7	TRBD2	TGCGCCAGCAGCCAAGATCGGCTAGCGGGAGATAAGTACTTC	CASSQDRLAGDKYF